This T cell receptor beta chain was observed in a study of T cell responses to AZD1222 COVID-19 vaccine. Study-level points and caveats: Reportedly, nearly half the spike-specific TCRs target unmutated variant regions.

Sequencing was performed with immunoSEQ multiplex PCR; in TCRdb, only in-frame clones are kept and a portion is missing. Of 90,000 to 130,000 clones listed, about 80% were seen once; the top ten hold about 9%. As regards this clone: Its antigen remains unknown.

The CDR3 extends over 12 amino acids. CDR1 is LGHDT and CDR2 is YNNKEL in the germline V gene (reference sequence). The germline V and J ends were trimmed by 0 bases and 8 bases, with 7 bases remaining between them. The genes are TRBV3-1 (or the pseudogene TRBV3-2) and TRBJ1-2; D not certain. The sequenced sample was peripheral blood, obtained on day 0 of AZD1222 vaccination. The TCR originated in an adult in good health. The CDR3 DNA reads as TGTGCCAGCAGCCAAGACCCATGGGGCTACACCTTC. As protein: CASSQDPWGYTF.